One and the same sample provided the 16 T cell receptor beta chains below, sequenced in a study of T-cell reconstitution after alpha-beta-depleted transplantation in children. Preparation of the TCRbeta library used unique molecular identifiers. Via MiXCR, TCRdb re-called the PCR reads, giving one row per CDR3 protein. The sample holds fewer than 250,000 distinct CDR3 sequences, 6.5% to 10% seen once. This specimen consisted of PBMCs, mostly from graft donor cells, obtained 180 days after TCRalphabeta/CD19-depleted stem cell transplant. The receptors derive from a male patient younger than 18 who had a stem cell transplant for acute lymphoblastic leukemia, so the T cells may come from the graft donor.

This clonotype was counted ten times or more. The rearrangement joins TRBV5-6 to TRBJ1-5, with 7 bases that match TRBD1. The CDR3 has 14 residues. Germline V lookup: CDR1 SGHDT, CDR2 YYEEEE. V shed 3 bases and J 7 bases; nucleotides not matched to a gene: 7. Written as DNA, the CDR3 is TGTGCCAGCAGCTCCGGACAGGTCGGGCAGCCCCAGCATTTT. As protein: CASSSGQVGQPQHF.

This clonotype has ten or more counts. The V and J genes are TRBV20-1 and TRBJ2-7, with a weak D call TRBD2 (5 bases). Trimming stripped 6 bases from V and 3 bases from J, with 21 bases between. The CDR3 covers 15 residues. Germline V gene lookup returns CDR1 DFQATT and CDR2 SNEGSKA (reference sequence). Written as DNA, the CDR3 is TGCAGTGCCCCTAGGCCAACCCTAGCAGGCTACGAGCAGTACTTC. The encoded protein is CSAPRPTLAGYEQYF.

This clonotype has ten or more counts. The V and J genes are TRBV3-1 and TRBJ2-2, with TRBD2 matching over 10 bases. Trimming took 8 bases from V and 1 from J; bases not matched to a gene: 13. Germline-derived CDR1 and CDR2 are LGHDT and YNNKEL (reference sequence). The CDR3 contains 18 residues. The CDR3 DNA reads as TGTGCCAGCGCACCACGGCGGCTAGCGGGAGAGAACACCGGGGAGCTGTTTTTT. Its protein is CASAPRRLAGENTGELFF.

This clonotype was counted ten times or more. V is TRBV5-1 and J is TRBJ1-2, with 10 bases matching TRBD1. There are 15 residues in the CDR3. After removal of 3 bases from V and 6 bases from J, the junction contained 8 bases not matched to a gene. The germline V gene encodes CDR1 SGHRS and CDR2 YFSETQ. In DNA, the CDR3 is TGCGCCAGCAGCTCGACAGGGGGCACAGAAAATGGCTACACCTTC. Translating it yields CASSSTGGTENGYTF.

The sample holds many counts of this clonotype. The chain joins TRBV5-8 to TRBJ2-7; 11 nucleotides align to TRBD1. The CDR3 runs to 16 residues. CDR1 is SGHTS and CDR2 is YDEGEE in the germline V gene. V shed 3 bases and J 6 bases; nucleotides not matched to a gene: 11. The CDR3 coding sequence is TGTGCCAGCAGCTACATCCTCCGGGACAGGGGGGGCGAGCAGTACTTC. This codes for CASSYILRDRGGEQYF.

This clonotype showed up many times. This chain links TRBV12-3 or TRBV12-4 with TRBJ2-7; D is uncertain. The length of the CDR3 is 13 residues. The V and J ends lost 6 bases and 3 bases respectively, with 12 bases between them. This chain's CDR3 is CASSQSALYEQYF. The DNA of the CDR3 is TGTGCCAGCAGCCAAAGCGCACTCTACGAGCAGTACTTC.

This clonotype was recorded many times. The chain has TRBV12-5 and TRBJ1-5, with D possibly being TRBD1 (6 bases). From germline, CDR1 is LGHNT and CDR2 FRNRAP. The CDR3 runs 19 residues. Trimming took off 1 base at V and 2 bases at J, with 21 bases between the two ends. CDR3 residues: CASGLETILQGLGNQPQHF. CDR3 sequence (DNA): TGTGCTAGTGGTTTGGAAACTATACTTCAGGGGCTCGGCAATCAGCCCCAGCATTTT.

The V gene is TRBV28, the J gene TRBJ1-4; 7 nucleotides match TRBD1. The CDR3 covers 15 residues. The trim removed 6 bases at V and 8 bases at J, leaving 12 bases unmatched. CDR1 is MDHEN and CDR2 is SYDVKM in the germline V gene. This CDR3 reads CASSFDDRVWEKLFF. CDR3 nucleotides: TGTGCCAGCAGCTTCGACGACAGGGTGTGGGAAAAACTGTTTTTT. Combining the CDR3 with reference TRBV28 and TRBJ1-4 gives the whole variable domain DVKVTQSSRYLVKRTGEKVFLECVQDMDHENMFWYRQDPGLGLRLIYFSYDVKMKEKGDIPEGYSVSREKKERFSLILESASTNQTSMYLCASSFDDRVWEKLFFGSGTQLSVL.

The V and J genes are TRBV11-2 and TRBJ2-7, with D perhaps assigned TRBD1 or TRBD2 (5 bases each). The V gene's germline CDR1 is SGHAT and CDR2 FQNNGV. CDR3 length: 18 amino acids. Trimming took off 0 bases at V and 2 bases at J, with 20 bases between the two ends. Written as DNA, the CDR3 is TGTGCCAGCAGCTTAGATAAGGGTTCGGGACGGATCACCTACGAGCAGTACTTC. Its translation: CASSLDKGSGRITYEQYF.

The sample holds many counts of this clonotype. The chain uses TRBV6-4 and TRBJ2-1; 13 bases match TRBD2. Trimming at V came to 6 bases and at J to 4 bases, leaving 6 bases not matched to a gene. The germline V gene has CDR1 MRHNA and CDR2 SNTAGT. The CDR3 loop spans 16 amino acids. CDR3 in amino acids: CASSRTSGGPYNEQFF. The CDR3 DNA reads TGTGCCAGCAGCCGGACTAGCGGGGGCCCTTACAATGAGCAGTTCTTC.

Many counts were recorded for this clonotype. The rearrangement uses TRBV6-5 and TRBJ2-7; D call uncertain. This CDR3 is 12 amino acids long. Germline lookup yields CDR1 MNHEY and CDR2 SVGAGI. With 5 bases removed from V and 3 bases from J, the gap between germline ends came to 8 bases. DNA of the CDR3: TGTGCCAGCAGTGCAGACTTCTACGAGCAGTACTTC. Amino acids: CASSADFYEQYF.

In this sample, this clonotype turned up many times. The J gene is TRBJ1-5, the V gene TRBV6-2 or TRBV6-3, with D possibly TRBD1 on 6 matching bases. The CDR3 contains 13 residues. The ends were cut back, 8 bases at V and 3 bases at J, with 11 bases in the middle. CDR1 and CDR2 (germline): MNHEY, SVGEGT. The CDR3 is CASGQRINQPQHF. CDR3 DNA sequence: TGTGCCAGCGGACAGCGAATCAATCAGCCCCAGCATTTT.

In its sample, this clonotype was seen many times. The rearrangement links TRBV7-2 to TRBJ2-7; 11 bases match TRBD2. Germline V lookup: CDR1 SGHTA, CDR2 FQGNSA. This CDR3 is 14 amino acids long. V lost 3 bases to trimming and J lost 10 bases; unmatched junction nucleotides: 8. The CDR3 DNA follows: TGTGCCAGCAGCTTGGCGCTAGCGGGAGGCCAACAGTACTTC. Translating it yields CASSLALAGGQQYF.

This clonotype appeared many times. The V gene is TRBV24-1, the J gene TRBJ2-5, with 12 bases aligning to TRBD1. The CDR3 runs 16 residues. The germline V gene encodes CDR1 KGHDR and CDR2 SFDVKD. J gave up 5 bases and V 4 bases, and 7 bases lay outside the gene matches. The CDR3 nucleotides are TGTGCCACCAGTGACTCCGGGACAGGGGGCGCGGAGACCCAGTACTTC. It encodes CATSDSGTGGAETQYF.

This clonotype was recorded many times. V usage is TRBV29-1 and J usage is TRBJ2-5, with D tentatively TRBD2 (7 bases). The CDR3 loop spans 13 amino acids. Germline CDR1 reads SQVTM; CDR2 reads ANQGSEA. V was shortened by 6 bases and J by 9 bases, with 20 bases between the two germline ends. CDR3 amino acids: CSVPGGPQGSQYF. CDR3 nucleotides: TGCAGCGTCCCGGGGGGCCCCCAAGGGTCCCAGTACTTC.

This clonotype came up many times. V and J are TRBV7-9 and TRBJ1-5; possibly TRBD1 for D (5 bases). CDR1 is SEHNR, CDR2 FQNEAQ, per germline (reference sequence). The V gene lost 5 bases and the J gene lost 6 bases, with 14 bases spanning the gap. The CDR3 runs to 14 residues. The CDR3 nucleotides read TGTGCCAGCAGCCGGGACGGCCAGGGTCAGCCCCAGCATTTT. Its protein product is CASSRDGQGQPQHF.